This passage covers 6 T cell receptor beta chains from one sample sequenced in a study of cytomegalovirus exposure and HLA in healthy donors. Primers: 60 Vbeta forward and 13 Jbeta reverse. The repertoire was sequenced with immunoSEQ multiplex PCR; TCRdb's copy has only in-frame clones and lacks some. The table records roughly 160,000 clones, over 70% of them present only once. The sample taken for sequencing was PBMCs. These receptors originate from a woman aged 50 to 60 in good health and CMV-seropositive.

The rearrangement links TRBV6-1 to TRBJ1-1, with 7 bases identical to TRBD1. The germline gives CDR1 MNHNS, CDR2 SASEGT. The ends lost 7 bases at V and 8 bases at J; junction bases unmatched: 16. This CDR3 has 15 amino acids. In DNA, the CDR3 is TGTGCCAGCAAAGCGCATAGCGACAGGGTCCCAGAAGCTTTCTTT. This codes for CASKAHSDRVPEAFF.

The rearrangement links TRBV2 to TRBJ2-7; 7 nucleotides line up with TRBD2. V shed 6 bases, J shed 0 bases, and the junction held 5 bases outside the gene matches. Germline V gene lookup returns CDR1 SNHLY and CDR2 FYNNEI. This CDR3 has 14 amino acids. The CDR3 DNA is TGTGCCAGCAGGGGGGGGACGTACTCCTACGAGCAGTACTTC. Translating gives CASRGGTYSYEQYF.

The V call is TRBV27, the J call TRBJ1-5; 7 bases map to TRBD1. Germline-derived CDR1 and CDR2 are MNHEY and SMNVEV (reference sequence). The CDR3 has 16 amino acids. After removal of 8 bases from V and 0 bases from J, the junction contained 10 bases not matched to a gene. The CDR3: CASVRDSDYSNQPQHF. CDR3 coding DNA: TGTGCCAGCGTCCGGGACAGCGATTATAGCAATCAGCCCCAGCATTTT.

The chain is built from TRBV18 and TRBJ1-4, with TRBD1 as a possible D gene (6 bases). Trimming took 6 bases from V and 8 from J, leaving 13 bases between them. The CDR3 length is 13 residues. Germline CDR1 and CDR2: KGHSH and LQKENI. The CDR3 coding sequence is TGTGCCAGCTCGGCAGGGGCCGGGGAAAAACTGTTTTTT. Protein sequence: CASSAGAGEKLFF.

This rearrangement joins TRBV5-1 to TRBJ2-5, with TRBD1 identical over 9 bases. Germline assignment: CDR1 SGHRS and CDR2 YFSETQ. V dropped 0 bases and J dropped 2; count of bases not matched to a gene: 8. This CDR3 spans 17 amino acids. CDR3 sequence (DNA): TGCGCCAGCAGCTTGGGTCTGACAGGGGGGCGACAAGAGACCCAGTACTTC. Translation gives CASSLGLTGGRQETQYF.

The chain links TRBV19 to TRBJ1-2; 10 bases are shared with TRBD1. Per germline, CDR1 LNHDA and CDR2 SQIVND (reference sequence). Unmatched junction bases numbered 7, after V lost 3 bases and J lost 3 bases. The CDR3 consists of 16 residues. CDR3 coding DNA: TGTGCCAGTAGTATCGCCACCGGGACAGGGGACTATGGCTACACCTTC. Residues: CASSIATGTGDYGYTF.